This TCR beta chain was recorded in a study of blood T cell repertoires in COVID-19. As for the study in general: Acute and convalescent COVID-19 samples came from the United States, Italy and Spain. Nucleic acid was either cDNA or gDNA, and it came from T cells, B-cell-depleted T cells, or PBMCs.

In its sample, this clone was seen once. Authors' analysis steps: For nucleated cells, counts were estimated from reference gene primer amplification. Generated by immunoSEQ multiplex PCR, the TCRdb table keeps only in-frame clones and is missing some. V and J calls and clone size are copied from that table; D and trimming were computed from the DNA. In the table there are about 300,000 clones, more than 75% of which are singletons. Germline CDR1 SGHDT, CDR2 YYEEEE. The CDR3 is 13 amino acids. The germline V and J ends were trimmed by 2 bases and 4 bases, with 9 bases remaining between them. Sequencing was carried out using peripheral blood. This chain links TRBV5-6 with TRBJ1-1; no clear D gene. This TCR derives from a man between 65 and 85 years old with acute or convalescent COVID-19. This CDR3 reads CASSFVYGTEAFF. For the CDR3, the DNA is TGTGCCAGCAGCTTCGTTTACGGCACTGAAGCTTTCTTT.